Each of the 28 T cell receptor beta chains below was sequenced from the same sample in a study of T cells after yellow fever vaccination. One entry per CDR3 protein, called by TCRdb with MiXCR from the 5' RACE reads. The data show under 200,000 distinct CDR3 sequences, with approximately 6.7% seen just once and 2.5% to 3% held by the top ten. Sequenced material: CD4+ T cells sorted from PBMCs, taken 5 days after the first yellow fever vaccination. The origin of the receptors is a man aged 18 to 30 who received the YFV17D yellow fever vaccine.

This clonotype was seen repeatedly, ten times or more. The rearrangement joins TRBV20-1 to TRBJ2-7, with 7 bases identical to TRBD1. The V gene end was trimmed by 5 bases and the J gene end by 1 base; junction bases not matched to a gene: 5. CDR1 and CDR2 from the germline V gene are DFQATT and SNEGSKA (reference sequence). CDR3 size: 13 residues. This chain's CDR3 is CSAEKQGSYEQYF. The DNA of the CDR3 is TGCAGTGCTGAGAAACAGGGGTCCTACGAGCAGTACTTC.

At least ten counts were recorded for this clonotype. The J gene is TRBJ1-2, the V gene TRBV7-8, with D unresolved. Between the trimmed V and J ends, which lost 4 bases and 2 bases, there was a span of 11 bases. This CDR3 has 14 residues. The V gene's germline CDR1 is SGHVS and CDR2 FQNEAQ. The CDR3 DNA reads TGTGCCAGCAGCTCCCCCGGACGGAACTATGGCTACACCTTC. Its protein is CASSSPGRNYGYTF.

This clonotype was recorded a few times. The genes are TRBV7-3 and TRBJ1-1, with 9 bases that match TRBD1. The junction had 5 bases not matched to a gene; V was cut back by 5 bases and J by 1 base. Germline V gene data show CDR1 as SGHTA and CDR2 as FQGTGA. This CDR3 spans 15 amino acids. CDR3 protein: CASSPHRGRNTEAFF. Written as DNA, the CDR3 is TGTGCCAGCAGCCCGCACAGGGGGCGGAACACTGAAGCTTTCTTT.

This clonotype was seen repeatedly, ten times or more. The genes are TRBV7-2 and TRBJ2-5; D is tentatively TRBD1 or TRBD2 (5 bases each). Per the germline V gene, CDR1 is SGHTA and CDR2 is FQGNSA. The CDR3 is 18 amino acids. V was pared by 3 bases and J by 7 bases, with 27 bases between. CDR3 residues: CASSFTVRRAGSRGTQYF. The CDR3 coding sequence is TGTGCCAGCAGCTTTACGGTTCGGCGGGCCGGCTCGAGGGGGACCCAGTACTTC.

This clonotype was seen ten or more times. This chain connects TRBV7-2 to TRBJ2-5; weak D call: TRBD2 (6 bases). This CDR3 comprises 15 residues. The germline gives CDR1 SGHTA, CDR2 FQGNSA. V was cut by 1 base and J by 10 bases, with 19 bases left in between. CDR3 sequence: CASSLESTRPGGQYF. The CDR3 DNA reads as TGTGCCAGCAGCTTAGAGAGTACCCGGCCCGGGGGCCAGTACTTC.

The chain carries TRBV11-3 and TRBJ2-1; TRBD2 aligns across 8 bases. Germline CDR1 reads SGHNT; CDR2 reads YENEEA. J lost 8 bases, V lost 8 bases, and 8 bases had no gene match. The CDR3 contains 13 residues. CDR3 coding DNA: TGTGCCAGCTCGGGGGGGGCGTACGATGAGCAGTTCTTC. Its translation: CASSGGAYDEQFF.

In its sample, this clonotype was seen many times. The V and J genes are TRBV2 and TRBJ2-7, with D possibly being TRBD1 (5 bases). Looked up from germline, CDR1 is SNHLY and CDR2 is FYNNEI. There are 12 residues in the CDR3. The V and J ends lost 3 bases and 3 bases respectively, with 6 bases between them. The CDR3, as DNA: TGTGCCAGCAGTGATGACAGCTACGAGCAGTACTTC. It specifies CASSDDSYEQYF.

The V gene is TRBV6-5, the J gene TRBJ2-3; 11 bases fit TRBD2. The germline CDR1 and CDR2 sequences are MNHEY and SVGAGI. J was trimmed by 3 bases and V by 0 bases; bases with no gene match: 8. This CDR3 is 18 amino acids long. The CDR3 bases are TGTGCCAGCAGTTACTCCGGGCTAGCGGGGGGTGTGACAGATACGCAGTATTTT. Its protein is CASSYSGLAGGVTDTQYF.

At least ten counts were recorded for this clonotype. This rearrangement joins TRBV7-3 to TRBJ2-3; D is uncertain. CDR1 SGHTA and CDR2 FQGTGA come from the germline V gene. The CDR3 runs to 13 residues. The germline V and J ends were trimmed by 2 bases and 6 bases, with 9 bases remaining between them. CDR3 bases: TGTGCCAGCAGCTTATCTGATGGGGATACGCAGTATTTT. Encoded protein: CASSLSDGDTQYF.

This clonotype was picked up a small number of times. V gene TRBV5-4 combines with J gene TRBJ2-3, with 7 bases matching TRBD2. Germline-derived CDR1 and CDR2 are SGHNT and YYREEE (reference sequence). This CDR3 contains 15 residues. V was pared by 4 bases and J by 5 bases, with 10 bases of the junction left unmatched. CDR3 loop: CASSLEGGGLDTQYF. CDR3 nucleotides: TGTGCCAGCAGCCTGGAGGGCGGGGGATTAGATACGCAGTATTTT.

This clonotype showed up many times. The V and J genes are TRBV4-2 and TRBJ2-5; 11 nucleotides agree with TRBD2. This CDR3 is built from 16 residues. Germline CDR1 and CDR2: LGHNA and YNFKEQ. Unmatched junction bases numbered 9, after V lost 4 bases and J lost 5 bases. This CDR3 is CASSPGLAGLSETQYF. CDR3 DNA sequence: TGTGCCAGCAGCCCCGGACTAGCGGGCCTTTCGGAGACCCAGTACTTC.

This clonotype was seen repeatedly, ten times or more. The rearrangement links TRBV7-2 to TRBJ2-5; TRBD2 matches at 9 bases. Per the germline V gene, CDR1 is SGHTA and CDR2 is FQGNSA. This CDR3 spans 14 amino acids. With V trimmed by 8 bases and J by 5 bases, 9 bases remained unmatched. CDR3 in amino acids: CASGPGLATETQYF. The CDR3 nucleotides are TGTGCCAGCGGCCCGGGACTAGCCACGGAGACCCAGTACTTC.

This clonotype was counted ten times or more. CDR3 residues: CASSHPLETQYF. The CDR3 DNA is TGTGCCAGCTCACACCCCCTAGAGACCCAGTACTTC. This chain joins TRBV18 and TRBJ2-5; no reliable D call. Trimming removed 4 bases at V and 4 bases at J, with 7 bases between. Per germline, CDR1 KGHSH and CDR2 LQKENI. This CDR3 comprises 12 residues.

This clonotype was recorded many times. Here the CDR3 reads CASSFGFDSPSYEQYF. The DNA of the CDR3 is TGTGCCAGCAGCTTTGGGTTTGACAGCCCATCCTACGAGCAGTACTTC. J is TRBJ2-7 and V is TRBV5-4, with D possibly TRBD1 on 5 matching bases. Trimming removed 2 bases at V and 1 base at J, with 16 bases between. This CDR3 contains 16 residues. The germline V gene has CDR1 SGHNT and CDR2 YYREEE (reference sequence).

This clonotype was found many times. The chain uses TRBV7-8 and TRBJ1-4; the D is unclear. The germline gives CDR1 SGHVS, CDR2 FQNEAQ. V gave up 3 bases and J gave up 5 bases, with 16 bases separating them. This CDR3 has 16 amino acids. CDR3 protein: CASSFRAPLLNEKLFF. The CDR3 nucleotides read TGTGCCAGCAGCTTCCGGGCTCCGCTATTAAATGAAAAACTGTTTTTT.

This clonotype has a count of ten or more. The chain is built from TRBV10-1 and TRBJ1-3; D might be TRBD1 (5 bases). The CDR3 spans 14 residues. Germline values: CDR1 WNHNN, CDR2 SYGVQD (reference sequence). V gave up 4 bases and J gave up 0 bases, with 7 bases separating them. Written as DNA, the CDR3 is TGCGCCAGCAGTGGGACATACTCTGGAAACACCATATATTTT. Residues: CASSGTYSGNTIYF.

This clonotype has at least ten counts. The CDR3 bases are TGTGCCAGCAGCTTAGTTCAGCTAACTAATGAAAAACTGTTTTTT. Amino acid sequence: CASSLVQLTNEKLFF. The chain is built from TRBV7-9 and TRBJ1-4, with D unclear. The germline V and J ends were trimmed by 1 base and 1 base, with 7 bases remaining between them. The V gene's germline CDR1 is SEHNR and CDR2 FQNEAQ (reference sequence). The CDR3 extends over 15 amino acids.

This clonotype was found many times. This chain uses TRBV7-2 with TRBJ2-7; D possibly corresponds to TRBD2 (6 bases). There are 13 residues in the CDR3. Germline V lookup: CDR1 SGHTA, CDR2 FQGNSA. Trimming cost V 6 bases and J 2 bases, with 11 bases left between them. The CDR3 protein is CASSYGGTYEQYF. The CDR3 bases are TGTGCCAGCAGTTACGGGGGTACCTACGAGCAGTACTTC.

The table lists this clonotype with many counts. This rearrangement joins TRBV7-9 to TRBJ2-7, with D possibly matching TRBD1 (6 bases). Germline V CDR1 and CDR2: SEHNR, FQNEAQ (reference sequence). The ends were cut back, 5 bases at V and 0 bases at J, with 11 bases in the middle. The CDR3 sequence is 14 residues long. The CDR3 here is CASSLDRSSYEQYF. For the CDR3, the DNA is TGTGCCAGCAGCCTTGACAGGAGCTCCTACGAGCAGTACTTC.

This clonotype was counted ten times or more. The V and J genes are TRBV20-1 and TRBJ2-1, with 11 bases fitting TRBD2. The germline V gene encodes CDR1 DFQATT and CDR2 SNEGSKA (reference sequence). Unmatched junction bases numbered 15, after V lost 5 bases and J lost 9 bases. The CDR3 is made up of 16 amino acids. The CDR3 bases are TGCAGTGCTCGCTGGGCCCTAGCGGGGGGATTCGGTGAGCAGTTCTTC. Translating gives CSARWALAGGFGEQFF.

This clonotype was counted many times. The J gene is TRBJ2-7, the V gene TRBV7-2, with a weak D call TRBD1 (6 bases). Germline CDR1 and CDR2: SGHTA and FQGNSA. The length of the CDR3 is 14 residues. Trimming removed 5 bases at V and 5 bases at J, with 16 bases between. CDR3 residues: CASSRRQARDEQYF. CDR3 nucleotides: TGTGCCAGCAGCCGAAGACAGGCGAGGGACGAGCAGTACTTC.

In its sample, this clonotype was seen many times. V is TRBV9 and J is TRBJ1-2; 10 nucleotides match TRBD1. V trimming: 3 bases; J trimming: 5 bases; junction bases outside the gene matches: 16. The CDR3 totals 18 residues. Germline CDR1 is SGDLS and CDR2 is YYNGEE. The CDR3 nucleotides are TGTGCCAGCAGCGCCTCCGGGACAGGGGCCGCCGTTTCATATGGCTACACCTTC. Protein: CASSASGTGAAVSYGYTF.

This clonotype occurred many times. This chain links TRBV4-2 with TRBJ2-2; 8 nucleotides align to TRBD2. The V gene end was trimmed by 0 bases and the J gene end by 0 bases; junction bases not matched to a gene: 6. The CDR3 has 18 residues. Germline CDR1 and CDR2: LGHNA and YNFKEQ. CDR3 in DNA: TGTGCCAGCAGCCAAGAGAGTAGCGGGGCCGCGAACACCGGGGAGCTGTTTTTT. It yields the protein CASSQESSGAANTGELFF.

There are many counts of this clonotype. The V call is TRBV6-1, the J call TRBJ2-2; 9 positions match TRBD2. CDR1 and CDR2 from the germline V gene are MNHNS and SASEGT. V shed 5 bases and J 0 bases; nucleotides not matched to a gene: 7. The CDR3 spans 17 residues. The CDR3 nucleotides read TGTGCCAGCAGTCTAAAGCGGGGGGCCTCGAACACCGGGGAGCTGTTTTTT. It translates to CASSLKRGASNTGELFF.

V is TRBV20-1 and J is TRBJ2-5, with a possible D match to TRBD2 (7 bases). The CDR3 totals 14 residues. Germline V gene lookup returns CDR1 DFQATT and CDR2 SNEGSKA (reference sequence). Trimming removed 8 bases at V and 0 bases at J, with 16 bases between. The CDR3 DNA sequence: TGCAGTTATAGTCGGGGGGCCCACCAAGAGACCCAGTACTTC. It codes for CSYSRGAHQETQYF.

This clonotype appeared a few times. The rearrangement joins TRBV5-4 to TRBJ1-6, with D possibly matching TRBD1 (5 bases). Germline values: CDR1 SGHNT, CDR2 YYREEE (reference sequence). This CDR3 has 16 amino acids. Trimming shortened V by 4 bases and J by 8 bases, and 19 bases separated the two germline ends. The CDR3: CASSPPGEVGYSPLHF. Written as DNA, the CDR3 is TGTGCCAGCAGCCCCCCGGGGGAAGTCGGATATTCACCCCTCCACTTT.

The rearrangement uses TRBV6-1 and TRBJ2-3; D is perhaps TRBD2 (5 bases). Germline V CDR1 and CDR2: MNHNS, SASEGT. This CDR3 has 14 amino acids. V was trimmed by 11 bases and J by 7 bases, leaving 22 bases between them. CDR3 in amino acids: CAGSRESGLYTQYF. For the CDR3, the DNA is TGTGCCGGATCTAGGGAGTCCGGGTTGTATACGCAGTATTTT.

This clonotype was observed a handful of times. The V gene is TRBV9, the J gene TRBJ1-3; TRBD1 might be the D (6 bases). Germline V CDR1 and CDR2: SGDLS, YYNGEE. Trimming left V 0 bases short and J 2 bases short, with 9 bases between. The CDR3 contains 15 residues. CDR3 nucleotide sequence: TGTGCCAGCAGCGTAGACAGGGACCCTGGAAACACCATATATTTT. Its protein is CASSVDRDPGNTIYF.